The 32 T cell receptor beta chains below come from one sample, sequenced in a study of shared clonotypes between healthy human individuals. Sequencing was performed with immunoSEQ multiplex PCR; in TCRdb, only in-frame clones are kept and a portion is missing. The table lists about 1.1 million clones, about four fifths of them singletons. The sequencing input was memory CD4+ T cells from PBMCs. Subset noted: CD45RA-negative fraction. The source of these receptors is a man younger than 30 in good health. Some clones in this sample may be carry-over from other donors' samples.

V is TRBV25-1 and J is TRBJ1-2; D is undetermined. With 7 bases removed from V and 8 bases from J, the gap between germline ends came to 17 bases. Per germline, CDR1 MGHDK and CDR2 SYGVNS. This CDR3 comprises 13 residues. The CDR3 DNA reads TGTGCCAGCAAGGGTCCAGTTTCAAGGGGCTACACCTTC. Amino acids: CASKGPVSRGYTF.

The gene calls are TRBV9 and TRBJ2-2; TRBD2 matches at 8 bases. Unmatched junction bases numbered 13, after V lost 3 bases and J lost 6 bases. The CDR3 sequence is 17 residues long. Germline CDR1 and CDR2: SGDLS and YYNGEE. DNA for the CDR3: TGTGCCAGCAGCGCCCCTCAAATAGCGGGATCCCCCGGGGAGCTGTTTTTT. Residues: CASSAPQIAGSPGELFF.

V usage is TRBV11-2 and J usage is TRBJ2-5; D is unclear. V lost 5 bases and J 0 bases, leaving 4 bases between the germline ends. In germline, CDR1 is SGHAT, CDR2 FQNNGV. The length of the CDR3 is 12 residues. CDR3 region: CASSQDQETQYF. The CDR3 bases are TGTGCCAGCAGCCAGGACCAAGAGACCCAGTACTTC.

This sequence joins TRBV19 and TRBJ1-1; D not resolved. The V end lost 8 bases, the J end lost 6 bases, and 10 bases lay between the germline ends. CDR1 and CDR2 from the germline V gene are LNHDA and SQIVND (reference sequence). The length of the CDR3 is 11 residues. This CDR3 is CASANVAEAFF. DNA of the CDR3: TGTGCCAGTGCTAATGTGGCTGAAGCTTTCTTT.

CDR3 sequence reads: CASSTAGGPQHF. The CDR3 DNA follows: TGTGCCAGCTCAACAGCGGGTGGGCCCCAGCATTTT. V gene TRBV18 combines with J gene TRBJ1-5, with D hard to call. Looked up from germline, CDR1 is KGHSH and CDR2 is LQKENI. The V end was cut by 5 bases, the J end by 9 bases, with 11 bases between. This CDR3 contains 12 residues.

The DNA of the CDR3 is TGCGCCAGCAGCGTGGGACAGGGTGACGGGACCCAGTACTTC. It codes for CASSVGQGDGTQYF. V gene TRBV5-1 combines with J gene TRBJ2-5; 9 bases line up with TRBD1. Germline loops: CDR1 SGHRS, CDR2 YFSETQ. The CDR3 length is 14 residues. The V gene end was trimmed by 4 bases and the J gene end by 7 bases; junction bases not matched to a gene: 8.

In this sample, this clone turned up once. The J gene is TRBJ2-3, the V gene TRBV9; no firm D call. The CDR3 totals 14 residues. Germline V gene lookup returns CDR1 SGDLS and CDR2 YYNGEE. Trimming took 4 bases from V and 0 from J, leaving 9 bases between them. CDR3 region: CASSLQSSTDTQYF. The CDR3 nucleotides are TGTGCCAGCAGCTTACAATCGAGCACAGATACGCAGTATTTT.

The chain combines TRBV5-1 with TRBJ2-1; D ambiguous. The germline gives CDR1 SGHRS, CDR2 YFSETQ. V was clipped by 4 bases and J by 2 bases, with 7 bases between them. The CDR3 spans 13 residues. CDR3 residues: CASSPDPYNEQFF. DNA for the CDR3: TGCGCCAGCAGCCCAGACCCCTACAATGAGCAGTTCTTC.

The chain links TRBV7-8 to TRBJ2-1; TRBD2 matches at 7 bases. There are 16 residues in the CDR3. Trimming removed 4 bases from V and 9 bases from J; junction bases left unmatched: 15. Germline V lookup: CDR1 SGHVS, CDR2 FQNEAQ. CDR3 sequence (DNA): TGTGCCAGCAGCTCCGCCGGGCTAGCGGCAATAGGTGAGCAGTTCTTC. Translating it yields CASSSAGLAAIGEQFF.

The rearrangement links TRBV11-1 to TRBJ2-3; 10 bases map to TRBD1. Germline V lookup: CDR1 SGHAT, CDR2 FQDESV (reference sequence). Trimming removed 5 bases from V and 2 bases from J; junction bases left unmatched: 10. The CDR3 has 17 residues. The CDR3 sequence: CASSPRGGQGPTDTQYF. The CDR3 coding sequence is TGTGCCAGCAGCCCCAGGGGGGGACAGGGGCCCACAGATACGCAGTATTTT.

The V gene is TRBV7-9, the J gene TRBJ1-3; 9 positions agree with TRBD1. The germline V gene encodes CDR1 SEHNR and CDR2 FQNEAQ (reference sequence). This CDR3 region has 15 residues. The junction had 7 bases not matched to a gene; V was cut back by 5 bases and J by 5 bases. The CDR3 sequence is CASSPGTGLRNTIYF. CDR3 in DNA: TGTGCCAGCAGCCCGGGGACAGGGCTACGAAACACCATATATTTT.

The genes are TRBV4-3 and TRBJ1-1; perhaps TRBD1 as D (5 bases). The CDR3 loop spans 14 amino acids. Trimming cost V 1 base and J 5 bases, with 11 bases left between them. The germline gives CDR1 LGHNA, CDR2 YSLEER. The CDR3 protein is CASSQGFRGTEAFF. CDR3 bases: TGCGCCAGCAGCCAAGGGTTTCGGGGGACTGAAGCTTTCTTT.

The sample holds a few counts of this clone. J is TRBJ2-2 and V is TRBV25-1, with D tentatively TRBD1 (5 bases). CDR3 length equals 13 residues. The germline V gene has CDR1 MGHDK and CDR2 SYGVNS. V was cut by 2 bases and J by 13 bases, with 14 bases left in between. In DNA form, the CDR3 reads TGTGCCAGCAGTGAACTACAGGCCGGGCGGCTGTTTTTT. It yields the protein CASSELQAGRLFF.

The chain recombines TRBV7-2 with TRBJ2-7, with D perhaps assigned TRBD1 or TRBD2 (6 bases each). Trimming pared 5 bases from V and 2 bases from J, leaving 22 bases between. The CDR3 runs 17 residues. The germline V gene has CDR1 SGHTA and CDR2 FQGNSA. The CDR3 nucleotides read TGTGCCAGCAGCCCGAGGGGGGTGTGGGAGAGGCCCTACGAGCAGTACTTC. It translates to CASSPRGVWERPYEQYF.

This chain uses TRBV30 with TRBJ1-6; 8 nucleotides agree with TRBD1. The CDR3 runs to 13 residues. The J segment lost 9 bases and the V segment lost 3 bases, leaving 4 bases of the junction unmatched. Germline V gene sequence: CDR1 GTSNPN, CDR2 SVGIG (reference sequence). The CDR3 DNA follows: TGTGCCTGGAGGCAGGGGGCGGGTTCACCCCTCCACTTT. It is translated as CAWRQGAGSPLHF.

V is TRBV5-1 and J is TRBJ1-2, with TRBD1 as a possible D gene (5 bases). CDR1 is SGHRS and CDR2 is YFSETQ in the germline V gene. V shed 2 bases and J shed 8 bases, with 19 bases lying between them. The CDR3 extends over 15 amino acids. CDR3 nucleotide sequence: TGCGCCAGCAGCTTTGGCGGGACGGAAAAAGGAGGCTACACCTTC. This translates into CASSFGGTEKGGYTF.

The chain combines TRBV29-1 with TRBJ2-7, with D tentatively TRBD2 (6 bases). The V and J ends lost 6 bases and 5 bases respectively, with 11 bases between them. The length of the CDR3 is 11 residues. Per the germline V gene, CDR1 is SQVTM and CDR2 is ANQGSEA. CDR3 region: CSVGGLNEQYF. CDR3 nucleotides: TGCAGCGTGGGGGGATTGAACGAGCAGTACTTC.

The chain is built from TRBV7-7 and TRBJ2-1; possibly TRBD1 or TRBD2 for D (6 bases each). V lost 4 bases to trimming and J lost 1 base, with 14 bases between them. This CDR3 region has 16 residues. Germline CDR1 SSHAT, CDR2 FNYEAQ (reference sequence). The CDR3 sequence is CASSSSGAVSYNEQFF. CDR3 sequence (DNA): TGTGCCAGCAGCTCATCGGGGGCAGTTTCCTACAATGAGCAGTTCTTC.

The chain couples TRBV5-4 to TRBJ1-2, with D perhaps TRBD1 (5 bases). CDR1 is SGHNT and CDR2 is YYREEE in the germline V gene (reference sequence). Trimming removed 5 bases from V and 5 bases from J, with 22 bases in between. The CDR3 has 16 amino acids. The CDR3 loop reads CASRAGSRGALYGYTF. CDR3 nucleotide sequence: TGTGCCAGCAGAGCAGGATCCCGAGGGGCTTTGTATGGCTACACCTTC.

CDR3 sequence reads: CASSLVFGANVLTF. CDR3 coding DNA: TGTGCCAGCAGCTTGGTTTTTGGGGCCAACGTCCTGACTTTC. The rearrangement joins TRBV5-6 to TRBJ2-6; D is unclear. Trimming cost V 0 bases and J 3 bases, with 4 bases left between them. The CDR3 is made up of 14 amino acids. Per germline, CDR1 SGHDT and CDR2 YYEEEE.

V and J are TRBV28 and TRBJ1-1; D may be TRBD1 (5 bases). V lost 6 bases, J lost 4 bases, and 30 bases lay in between. The CDR3 has 19 amino acids. Germline V CDR1 and CDR2: MDHEN, SYDVKM. CDR3 loop: CASRRLSTGTARGGTEAFF. The CDR3 DNA is TGTGCCAGCAGACGACTCTCGACCGGGACCGCTAGGGGTGGCACTGAAGCTTTCTTT.

The chain carries TRBV2 and TRBJ1-5, with 7 bases aligning to TRBD1. V shed 4 bases and J 6 bases; nucleotides not matched to a gene: 9. Germline CDR1 is SNHLY and CDR2 is FYNNEI. The CDR3 covers 15 residues. CDR3 in amino acids: CASSALQGGSQPQHF. For the CDR3, the DNA is TGTGCCAGCAGTGCACTTCAGGGGGGTAGTCAGCCCCAGCATTTT.

This chain connects TRBV7-9 to TRBJ2-7; the D gene could be TRBD1 or TRBD2 (5 bases each). Trimming took off 4 bases at V and 2 bases at J, with 21 bases between the two ends. The CDR3 spans 17 residues. Germline assignment: CDR1 SEHNR and CDR2 FQNEAQ (reference sequence). The CDR3 region has the DNA TGTGCCAGCAGCTCAAGGTGGGACCAAACCCGTACCTACGAGCAGTACTTC. This sequence encodes CASSSRWDQTRTYEQYF.

This chain links TRBV27 with TRBJ2-7, with 7 positions matching TRBD1. CDR3 length: 16 amino acids. The V gene end was trimmed by 0 bases and the J gene end by 8 bases; junction bases not matched to a gene: 13. Germline CDR1 and CDR2: MNHEY and SMNVEV (reference sequence). The CDR3 region has the DNA TGTGCCAGCAGTTTATCCGGCCGGGACAGACCTACGAAGCAGTACTTC. It specifies CASSLSGRDRPTKQYF.

The rearrangement joins TRBV5-1 to TRBJ1-4; D is undetermined. V dropped 4 bases and J dropped 4 bases, with 8 bases sitting between them. The CDR3 covers 13 residues. Germline V gene lookup returns CDR1 SGHRS and CDR2 YFSETQ. DNA of the CDR3: TGCGCCAGCAGCCCCCCGGATAATGAAAAACTGTTTTTT. Amino acid sequence: CASSPPDNEKLFF.

The CDR3 here is CASTLTASGDDEQYF. The CDR3 DNA is TGTGCCAGCACCCTCACGGCTAGCGGAGACGACGAGCAGTACTTC. This chain links TRBV2 with TRBJ2-7, with 7 positions matching TRBD2. The V segment lost 7 bases and the J segment 5 bases; nucleotides outside the gene matches: 14. CDR1 and CDR2 (germline): SNHLY, FYNNEI. The CDR3 is made up of 15 amino acids.

In DNA, the CDR3 is TGTGCCAGCAGTGCGGACAGGGGCCGGGTAGAGACCCAGTACTTC. Protein: CASSADRGRVETQYF. The rearrangement joins TRBV6-1 to TRBJ2-5, with 9 bases fitting TRBD1. Germline CDR1 and CDR2: MNHNS and SASEGT. The J segment lost 4 bases and the V segment lost 4 bases, leaving 7 bases of the junction unmatched. This CDR3 has 15 residues.

V gene TRBV6-5 combines with J gene TRBJ2-1; perhaps TRBD1 as D (5 bases). The CDR3 is made up of 13 amino acids. V lost 6 bases and J 7 bases, leaving 13 bases between the germline ends. CDR1 MNHEY and CDR2 SVGAGI come from the germline V gene. DNA of the CDR3: TGTGCCAGCAGCCTTCCTCCAGGGAATGAGCAGTTCTTC. It yields the protein CASSLPPGNEQFF.

In this sample, this clone turned up many times. The CDR3 nucleotides are TGTGCCAGCAGTTCAAGGACAGGGAACAATGAGCAGTTCTTC. Its translation is CASSSRTGNNEQFF. This chain joins TRBV28 and TRBJ2-1, with TRBD1 matching over 8 bases. The germline CDR1 and CDR2 sequences are MDHEN and SYDVKM. Trimming cost V 4 bases and J 5 bases; bases outside gene matches: 4. This CDR3 region has 14 residues.

The chain uses TRBV2 and TRBJ2-1; maybe TRBD1 (6 bases). Between the trimmed V and J ends, which lost 3 bases and 14 bases, there was a span of 20 bases. Germline V lookup: CDR1 SNHLY, CDR2 FYNNEI. The CDR3 sequence is 14 residues long. CDR3 bases: TGTGCCAGCAGTGAGGACAGCCCAAGTCTAGTCGAGTTCTTC. Translated: CASSEDSPSLVEFF. Full variable domain (outside the CDR3, taken from reference TRBV2 and TRBJ2-1): EPEVTQTPSHQVTQMGQEVILRCVPISNHLYFYWYRQILGQKVEFLVSFYNNEISEKSEIFDDQFSVERPDGSNFTLKIRSTKLEDSAMYFCASSEDSPSLVEFFGPGTRLTVL.

The chain combines TRBV13 with TRBJ2-7, with 10 bases lining up with TRBD2. The germline CDR1 and CDR2 sequences are PRHDT and FYEKMQ (reference sequence). V was pared by 5 bases and J by 2 bases, with 12 bases of the junction left unmatched. This CDR3 spans 17 amino acids. For the CDR3, the DNA is TGTGCCAGCAGCGCAGGGTTTCTAGCGGGAGATACCTACGAGCAGTACTTC. This sequence encodes CASSAGFLAGDTYEQYF.

The V call is TRBV5-6, the J call TRBJ2-3; 8 bases are shared with TRBD2. Germline V gene sequence: CDR1 SGHDT, CDR2 YYEEEE. This CDR3 comprises 14 residues. V shed 4 bases and J 3 bases; nucleotides not matched to a gene: 4. The CDR3 nucleotides read TGTGCCAGCAGCCAGGGACTAGAGACAGATACGCAGTATTTT. This translates into CASSQGLETDTQYF.